The next 17 T cell receptor beta chains were all read from a single sample in a study of technical replicates of blood from a handful of donors. TCRdb's table, derived via immunoSEQ multiplex PCR, lists solely in-frame clones and lacks some. This table holds about 90,000 clones, around 94% found once. The sequenced material came from T cells isolated from PBMCs. The source is a human donor in good health.

This chain uses TRBV15 with TRBJ1-1, with TRBD1 as a possible D gene (5 bases). The CDR3 contains 14 residues. V lost 4 bases and J 6 bases, leaving 15 bases between the germline ends. Germline CDR1 and CDR2: LNHNV and YYDKDF (reference sequence). In nucleotides, the CDR3 is TGTGCCACCAGCACAGGCCGGACAACGGCTGAAGCTTTCTTT. Translated: CATSTGRTTAEAFF.

The CDR3 loop is CASSFTGDSEQYF. The CDR3 DNA reads TGTGCCAGCAGTTTTACAGGGGACAGTGAGCAGTACTTC. The chain recombines TRBV28 with TRBJ2-7; 7 bases fit TRBD1. CDR3 size: 13 residues. The germline V gene has CDR1 MDHEN and CDR2 SYDVKM. After removal of 3 bases from V and 7 bases from J, the junction contained 6 bases not matched to a gene.

CDR3 region: CASSPLAGYNEQFF. The CDR3 bases are TGTGCCAGCAGTCCCCTAGCCGGTTACAATGAGCAGTTCTTC. The genes are TRBV11-2 and TRBJ2-1; a weak D match, TRBD2 (5 bases). The CDR3 runs 14 residues. V lost 6 bases and J 4 bases, leaving 13 bases between the germline ends. Looked up from germline, CDR1 is SGHAT and CDR2 is FQNNGV.

The chain recombines TRBV7-6 with TRBJ2-7, with TRBD1 matching 8 bases. The CDR3 is 15 amino acids. Germline CDR1 reads SGHVS; CDR2 reads FNYEAQ. With 3 bases clipped from V and 4 bases from J, the junction kept 8 bases outside the gene matches. In DNA, the CDR3 is TGTGCCAGCAGCTTGGAGACAGGGGCAAAATACGAGCAGTACTTC. It specifies CASSLETGAKYEQYF.

The CDR3 sequence: CASSDQPTENTGELFF. The CDR3, as DNA: TGTGCCAGCAGCGATCAACCGACTGAGAACACCGGGGAGCTGTTTTTT. The chain uses TRBV9 and TRBJ2-2, with D unresolved. Germline lookup yields CDR1 SGDLS and CDR2 YYNGEE. The CDR3 is 16 residues long. V was cut by 3 bases and J by 1 base, with 13 bases left in between.

The chain employs TRBV28 and TRBJ2-5; 7 nucleotides line up with TRBD2. The CDR3 loop spans 14 amino acids. The germline gives CDR1 MDHEN, CDR2 SYDVKM. The V segment lost 1 base and the J segment 5 bases; nucleotides outside the gene matches: 4. This chain's CDR3 is CASSLSGLPETQYF. CDR3 in DNA: TGTGCCAGCAGTTTATCGGGACTACCGGAGACCCAGTACTTC. The whole variable domain, filled in from reference TRBV28 and TRBJ2-5, reads DVKVTQSSRYLVKRTGEKVFLECVQDMDHENMFWYRQDPGLGLRLIYFSYDVKMKEKGDIPEGYSVSREKKERFSLILESASTNQTSMYLCASSLSGLPETQYFGPGTRLLVL.

This sequence joins TRBV4-1 and TRBJ1-1; no clear D. V was pared by 1 base and J by 0 bases, with 9 bases between. Germline V gene data show CDR1 as MGHRA and CDR2 as YSYEKL. This CDR3 comprises 15 residues. CDR3 DNA: TGCGCCAGCAGCCAAGCCGACTTGATGAACACTGAAGCTTTCTTT. This gives the protein CASSQADLMNTEAFF.

The J gene is TRBJ1-2, the V gene TRBV28, with D tentatively TRBD1 (6 bases). The ends were cut back, 10 bases at V and 6 bases at J, with 15 bases in the middle. The germline V gene encodes CDR1 MDHEN and CDR2 SYDVKM. The CDR3 has 12 amino acids. The CDR3 protein is CATGGPADGYTF. The CDR3 bases are TGTGCCACGGGGGGGCCTGCGGATGGCTACACCTTC.

J is TRBJ2-2 and V is TRBV9, with 15 bases that match TRBD2. Germline assignment: CDR1 SGDLS and CDR2 YYNGEE. This CDR3 has 17 amino acids. Trimming at V came to 7 bases and at J to 1 base, leaving 5 bases not matched to a gene. This chain's CDR3 is CASQGLAGGGNTGELFF. The DNA for the CDR3 is TGTGCCAGCCAGGGACTAGCGGGAGGAGGGAACACCGGGGAGCTGTTTTTT.

V usage is TRBV30 and J usage is TRBJ1-3; the D is unclear. The CDR3 runs 12 residues. V lost 4 bases and J 4 bases, leaving 8 bases between the germline ends. CDR1 is GTSNPN, CDR2 SVGIG, per germline (reference sequence). CDR3 residues: CAWTGGGNTIYF. The CDR3 bases are TGTGCCTGGACAGGCGGGGGAAACACCATATATTTT.

This chain links TRBV19 with TRBJ2-7; the match to TRBD1 covers 7 bases. Per germline, CDR1 LNHDA and CDR2 SQIVND (reference sequence). Trimming at V came to 5 bases and at J to 1 base, leaving 2 bases not matched to a gene. The CDR3 totals 13 residues. The CDR3 nucleotides are TGTGCCAGTAGTGGGACAGAGTCCTACGAGCAGTACTTC. Translating it yields CASSGTESYEQYF.

V and J are TRBV6-1 and TRBJ2-1, with 7 positions matching TRBD2. Germline trimming cut 7 bases from V and 4 bases from J; bases unmatched to any gene: 7. The CDR3 runs 14 residues. Germline CDR1 MNHNS, CDR2 SASEGT. The CDR3 loop is CASTGGIGYNEQFF. The CDR3, as DNA: TGTGCCAGCACGGGGGGAATCGGTTACAATGAGCAGTTCTTC.

This rearrangement joins TRBV27 to TRBJ2-7, with 9 bases aligning to TRBD1. V lost 7 bases and J lost 5; bases outside the gene matches: 6. The CDR3 is made up of 13 amino acids. Looked up from germline, CDR1 is MNHEY and CDR2 is SMNVEV (reference sequence). The CDR3 reads CASKGTGIHEQYF. The CDR3 DNA reads TGTGCCAGCAAAGGGACAGGGATCCACGAGCAGTACTTC.

The V call is TRBV5-1, the J call TRBJ1-2, with D possibly matching TRBD1 (5 bases). Germline loops: CDR1 SGHRS, CDR2 YFSETQ. This CDR3 has 13 amino acids. V lost 5 bases to trimming and J lost 8 bases, with 16 bases between them. The DNA of the CDR3 is TGCGCCAGCAGTCTGGGAAGGGGTCGGGGCTACACCTTC. Amino acids: CASSLGRGRGYTF.

This sequence joins TRBV4-1 and TRBJ2-7; the match to TRBD2 covers 7 bases. From germline, CDR1 is MGHRA and CDR2 YSYEKL. V shed 3 bases, J shed 2 bases, and the junction held 4 bases outside the gene matches. The CDR3 is made up of 14 amino acids. For the CDR3, the DNA is TGCGCCAGCAGCCAGAGAGCGGGGACCTACGAGCAGTACTTC. Its protein is CASSQRAGTYEQYF.

The chain joins TRBV27 to TRBJ2-6, with D unclear. Trimming pared 7 bases from V and 0 bases from J, leaving 22 bases between. Germline V gene sequence: CDR1 MNHEY, CDR2 SMNVEV (reference sequence). The CDR3 is 19 amino acids. Here the CDR3 DNA reads TGTGCCAGCACCCTCGACGAGGCAGACCCGAGCTCTGGGGCCAACGTCCTGACTTTC. Amino acid sequence: CASTLDEADPSSGANVLTF.

The V gene is TRBV5-4, the J gene TRBJ2-3; the match to TRBD2 covers 9 bases. Losses at the gene ends were 0 bases for V and 3 bases for J; bases not matched to a gene: 8. CDR1 and CDR2 from the germline V gene are SGHNT and YYREEE (reference sequence). The CDR3 spans 17 residues. The CDR3 loop reads CASSLEFRAGGTDTQYF. CDR3 nucleotide sequence: TGTGCCAGCAGCTTGGAATTTAGGGCGGGAGGGACAGATACGCAGTATTTT.